Listed here are 2 T cell receptor beta chains from one sample, sequenced in a study of cytomegalovirus exposure and HLA in healthy donors. 13 Jbeta primers and 60 Vbeta primers were used for the PCR. Assay used: immunoSEQ multiplex PCR; TCRdb lists only in-frame clones, some missing. This sample has roughly 100,000 clones, with nearly 85% found just once. The sample consisted of PBMCs. The receptors come from a young man in good health and CMV-seronegative.

The chain couples TRBV7-8 to TRBJ2-1; 11 bases match TRBD2. The junction had 5 bases not matched to a gene; V was cut back by 5 bases and J by 5 bases. CDR1 SGHVS and CDR2 FQNEAQ come from the germline V gene. CDR3 length: 15 residues. CDR3 protein: CASSLPGLADNEQFF. CDR3 coding DNA: TGTGCCAGCAGCCTTCCGGGACTAGCGGACAATGAGCAGTTCTTC.

The rearrangement links TRBV5-1 to TRBJ1-4; unclear D gene. The CDR3 length is 19 residues. Germline-derived CDR1 and CDR2 are SGHRS and YFSETQ. Deletions cut 0 bases from V and 7 bases from J, with 25 bases between. The CDR3 DNA follows: TGCGCCAGCAGCTTGGGAAAGGAGGACTCGCCGCGTTGGAGTGAAAAACTGTTTTTT. This gives the protein CASSLGKEDSPRWSEKLFF. The full variable domain, with the rest looked up from reference TRBV5-1 and TRBJ1-4, is KAGVTQTPRYLIKTRGQQVTLSCSPISGHRSVSWYQQTPGQGLQFLFEYFSETQRNKGNFPGRFSGRQFSNSRSEMNVSTLELGDSALYLCASSLGKEDSPRWSEKLFFGSGTQLSVL.